The next 15 T cell receptor beta chains were all read from a single sample in a study of human T cells and chemical hapten exposure. The sample's time point: patch test 2, 6 weeks after DPC sensitization. Treatment reported: therapeutic diphenylcyclopropenone sensitization with weekly scalp DPC. TCRdb itself ran the RACE reads through MiXCR, one entry per CDR3 protein. The table records approximately 110,000 distinct CDR3 sequences, 9.2% of them present only once. The sample here was whole blood, taken in connection with sensitization to the hapten diphenylcyclopropenone (DPC). These receptors were collected from a middle-aged woman with alopecia areata. Some clones in this sample may be carry-over from other donors' samples.

This clonotype was picked up a small number of times. The chain recombines TRBV5-6 with TRBJ2-1; TRBD1 agrees at 7 bases. Germline V gene lookup returns CDR1 SGHDT and CDR2 YYEEEE. CDR3 length equals 14 residues. J gave up 6 bases and V 4 bases, and 7 bases lay outside the gene matches. The CDR3 spells CASSRQGWANEQFF. The CDR3 region has the DNA TGTGCCAGCAGCCGACAGGGATGGGCCAATGAGCAGTTCTTC.

The rearrangement uses TRBV27 and TRBJ1-5, with a possible D match to TRBD1 (5 bases). Germline V gene lookup returns CDR1 MNHEY and CDR2 SMNVEV (reference sequence). This CDR3 is 14 amino acids long. V shed 2 bases and J shed 4 bases, with 9 bases lying between them. Here the CDR3 reads CASSLGGTNQPQHF. In DNA form, the CDR3 reads TGTGCCAGCAGTTTAGGGGGGACTAATCAGCCCCAGCATTTT.

This clonotype was counted ten times or more. The gene calls are TRBV27 and TRBJ1-5; D not resolved. This CDR3 spans 13 amino acids. The V and J ends lost 5 bases and 6 bases respectively, with 11 bases between them. Germline CDR1 is MNHEY and CDR2 is SMNVEV (reference sequence). This CDR3 is CASSPDLSQPQHF. In DNA, the CDR3 is TGTGCCAGCAGTCCTGATCTTAGTCAGCCCCAGCATTTT.

In this sample, this clonotype turned up many times. This chain links TRBV3-1 with TRBJ1-2, with no clear D. From germline, CDR1 is LGHDT and CDR2 YNNKEL (reference sequence). The ends were cut back, 4 bases at V and 7 bases at J, with 19 bases in the middle. The CDR3 loop spans 15 amino acids. CDR3 sequence: CASSPMVHLASGYTF. The CDR3 DNA sequence: TGTGCCAGCAGCCCGATGGTGCATCTGGCGAGTGGCTACACCTTC.

The chain links TRBV6-6 to TRBJ1-4; TRBD1 might be the D (5 bases). Trimming left V 0 bases short and J 5 bases short, with 7 bases between. Germline assignment: CDR1 MNHNY and CDR2 SVGAGI (reference sequence). The CDR3 has 14 amino acids. CDR3: CASSYSGANEKLFF. In DNA form, the CDR3 reads TGTGCCAGCAGTTACTCAGGGGCGAATGAAAAACTGTTTTTT.

The chain joins TRBV24-1 to TRBJ2-2, with 7 positions matching TRBD1. V trimming: 7 bases; J trimming: 3 bases; junction bases outside the gene matches: 7. The CDR3 runs to 15 residues. Germline loops: CDR1 KGHDR, CDR2 SFDVKD. CDR3 DNA: TGTGCCACCAGCGACAGGGTTCTCGACACCGGGGAGCTGTTTTTT. Translation gives CATSDRVLDTGELFF.

V usage is TRBV9 and J usage is TRBJ2-2; 10 bases fit TRBD1. After removal of 0 bases from V and 6 bases from J, the junction contained 5 bases not matched to a gene. CDR3 length: 16 residues. Germline assignment: CDR1 SGDLS and CDR2 YYNGEE. The CDR3 coding sequence is TGTGCCAGCAGCGTAGTGGGGACAGGGGCCCCCGGGGAGCTGTTTTTT. Protein product: CASSVVGTGAPGELFF.

This clonotype was seen at least ten times. V gene TRBV2 combines with J gene TRBJ2-3; TRBD1 aligns across 8 bases. V gave up 5 bases and J gave up 0 bases; unmatched junction bases: 7. The CDR3 loop spans 16 amino acids. Germline CDR1 and CDR2: SNHLY and FYNNEI. Here the CDR3 DNA reads TGTGCCAGCAGTATCACCCGGGACAGGAGCACAGATACGCAGTATTTT. It is translated as CASSITRDRSTDTQYF. The entire variable domain, with the rest obtained from reference TRBV2 and TRBJ2-3, is as follows: EPEVTQTPSHQVTQMGQEVILRCVPISNHLYFYWYRQILGQKVEFLVSFYNNEISEKSEIFDDQFSVERPDGSNFTLKIRSTKLEDSAMYFCASSITRDRSTDTQYFGPGTRLTVL.

The rearrangement links TRBV7-2 to TRBJ2-3; possible D gene TRBD2, 6 bases. CDR3 length: 18 residues. Germline CDR1 is SGHTA and CDR2 is FQGNSA. With 0 bases removed from V and 0 bases from J, the gap between germline ends came to 16 bases. The CDR3 is CASSLAGRTGTSTDTQYF. The CDR3 coding sequence is TGTGCCAGCAGCTTAGCGGGGCGAACGGGGACTAGCACAGATACGCAGTATTTT.

This clonotype was observed a handful of times. The CDR3 DNA sequence: TGTGCCAGCAGTTACACAGCTGGGACTGGCTACACCTTC. Translated: CASSYTAGTGYTF. The chain joins TRBV6-2 or TRBV6-3 to TRBJ1-2, with a possible D match to TRBD1 (5 bases). Germline-derived CDR1 and CDR2 are MNHEY and SVGEGT. The CDR3 has 13 residues. The germline V and J ends were trimmed by 2 bases and 7 bases, with 11 bases remaining between them.

J is TRBJ2-5 and V is TRBV3-1, with D unclear. This CDR3 comprises 14 residues. From germline, CDR1 is LGHDT and CDR2 YNNKEL (reference sequence). V lost 0 bases and J 0 bases, leaving 5 bases between the germline ends. In DNA, the CDR3 is TGTGCCAGCAGCCAAGAAGGGAACCAAGAGACCCAGTACTTC. Translating gives CASSQEGNQETQYF.

The chain couples TRBV4-1 to TRBJ1-1, with D tentatively TRBD1 (6 bases). Germline assignment: CDR1 MGHRA and CDR2 YSYEKL. V lost 3 bases and J 1 base, leaving 15 bases between the germline ends. The length of the CDR3 is 16 residues. The CDR3 sequence is CASSHPQLTGNTEAFF. The CDR3 nucleotides read TGCGCCAGCAGCCATCCCCAATTGACAGGGAACACTGAAGCTTTCTTT.

This clonotype was found many times. For the CDR3, the DNA is TGTGCCAGCAGCCCGTTTAGCGGGTCCACCGGGGAGCTGTTTTTT. Translating gives CASSPFSGSTGELFF. The chain combines TRBV3-1 with TRBJ2-2; 7 bases are a match to TRBD2. This CDR3 contains 15 residues. Germline V CDR1 and CDR2: LGHDT, YNNKEL (reference sequence). Trimming took 4 bases from V and 4 from J; bases not matched to a gene: 6. Variable domain in full (rest from reference TRBV3-1 and TRBJ2-2): DTAVSQTPKYLVTQMGNDKSIKCEQNLGHDTMYWYKQDSKKFLKIMFSYNNKELIINETVPNRFSPKSPDKAHLNLHINSLELGDSAVYFCASSPFSGSTGELFFGEGSRLTVL.

V is TRBV18 and J is TRBJ2-5; D call uncertain. This CDR3 contains 15 residues. Germline V gene sequence: CDR1 KGHSH, CDR2 LQKENI. Trimming removed 3 bases from V and 5 bases from J, with 16 bases in between. DNA for the CDR3: TGTGCCAGCTCACCCCAAAGGTCCCTGAGGGAGACCCAGTACTTC. It specifies CASSPQRSLRETQYF.

This clonotype was seen many times. V and J are TRBV7-9 and TRBJ1-1, with D perhaps TRBD1 (6 bases). This CDR3 has 17 amino acids. Germline CDR1 reads SEHNR; CDR2 reads FQNEAQ (reference sequence). Trimming shortened V by 1 base and J by 2 bases, and 17 bases separated the two germline ends. The CDR3 sequence is CASSLVMGQGPNTEAFF. CDR3 coding DNA: TGTGCCAGCAGCTTAGTGATGGGGCAGGGGCCAAACACTGAAGCTTTCTTT.